This is a list of T cell receptor beta chains from one sample in a study of T cell responses to AZD1222 COVID-19 vaccine. Assay: immunoSEQ multiplex PCR; the TCRdb copy retains only in-frame clones and omits some. The sample contains about 69,000 clones, approximately 87% of which appear only once. Here the sequenced sample was peripheral blood, taken 28 days after the second AZD1222 dose. All receptors derive from an adult who received the AZD1222 COVID-19 vaccine. The conserved cysteine and the conserved F or W are not part of the CDR3 here.

v_gene: TRBV6-5
CDR3aa: ASRGDWLGYGYT

v_gene: TRBV19
CDR3aa: ASSIRLGSRAMNTEAF

v_gene: TRBV21-1
CDR3aa: ASSRKRLMQVGGNEQY

v_gene: TRBV7-8
CDR3aa: ASSSWALARIPYEQY

v_gene: TRBV19
CDR3aa: ASSINRGGTEAF

v_gene: TRBV15
CDR3aa: ATSRTSGRGHGELF

v_gene: TRBV2
CDR3aa: ASSAGTGGNSPLH

v_gene: TRBV4-1
CDR3aa: ASSLETSGGQYEQY

v_gene: TRBV10-1
CDR3aa: ASSESKPNTEAF

v_gene: TRBV9
CDR3aa: ASSPRGGGPDTQY

v_gene: TRBV3-1/TRBV3-2
CDR3aa: ASSQRQGLADTQY

v_gene: TRBV19
CDR3aa: ASIPGQGANTEAF

v_gene: TRBV20-1
CDR3aa: SALGNEQF

v_gene: TRBV30
CDR3aa: AWGTGTRTYQDTQY

v_gene: TRBV5-1
CDR3aa: ASSLNTGRGADTQY

v_gene: TRBV29-1
CDR3aa: SVVAGPTEAF

v_gene: TRBV6-1
CDR3aa: ASSEVGIAANTGELF

v_gene: TRBV6-6
CDR3aa: ASSQPRTDLKAF

v_gene: TRBV11-2
CDR3aa: ASSLLTWGDEAF

v_gene: TRBV27
CDR3aa: ASGTGYSYEQY

v_gene: TRBV19
CDR3aa: ASRPQGATVSGYT

v_gene: TRBV5-1
CDR3aa: ASSLPGQGNEQF

v_gene: TRBV28
CDR3aa: ASSSRGRADTQY

v_gene: TRBV15
CDR3aa: ATSRDRGGGNQPQH

v_gene: TRBV10-2
CDR3aa: ASSEGADTQY

v_gene: TRBV6-1
CDR3aa: ASSEQINYGYT

v_gene: TRBV7-8
CDR3aa: ASSYDNRLATDTQY

v_gene: TRBV27
CDR3aa: ASRTGPLGYT

v_gene: TRBV30
CDR3aa: AWLAGTDTQY

v_gene: TRBV3-1/TRBV3-2
CDR3aa: ASSQEGTRNGYT

v_gene: TRBV11-2
CDR3aa: ASSRLTGEDGYT

v_gene: TRBV4-1
CDR3aa: ASSQIAGGGYEQY

v_gene: TRBV4-2
CDR3aa: ASSREALATYGETQY

v_gene: TRBV5-1
CDR3aa: ASSPQGSASGNTIY

v_gene: TRBV2
CDR3aa: ASTGTTVTNIQY

v_gene: TRBV4-1
CDR3aa: ASSHSLGETQY

v_gene: TRBV5-6
CDR3aa: ASSLPTGDAF

v_gene: TRBV29-1
CDR3aa: SGGSKWDREQEGAREAQY

v_gene: TRBV5-1
CDR3aa: ASMILGLPTGTDTQY

v_gene: TRBV6-5
CDR3aa: ASRRQGAEHEQF

v_gene: TRBV5-1
CDR3aa: ASSFAGLNTEAF

v_gene: TRBV29-1
CDR3aa: SVGGASVTYEQY

v_gene: TRBV12-3/TRBV12-4
CDR3aa: ASSPPGGYVAF

v_gene: TRBV7-9
CDR3aa: ASSSKLNTEAF

v_gene: TRBV7-8
CDR3aa: ASSLSGYNEQF

v_gene: TRBV5-4
CDR3aa: ASSSRGVYNEQF

v_gene: TRBV10-2
CDR3aa: ATMPGLSGNTIY

v_gene: TRBV20-1
CDR3aa: SARGHNEQF

v_gene: TRBV6-5
CDR3aa: ASSSQGLSSGNTIY

v_gene: TRBV6-2/TRBV6-3
CDR3aa: ASSPLRGAGNYGYT

v_gene: TRBV2
CDR3aa: ASAGGVYTEAF

v_gene: TRBV5-1
CDR3aa: ASSWAGTKGDEQY

v_gene: TRBV6-5
CDR3aa: ASTQGSEQY

v_gene: TRBV9
CDR3aa: ASSVADLTGNEQF

v_gene: TRBV5-4
CDR3aa: ASSLLPESTNEKLF

v_gene: TRBV6-5
CDR3aa: ASSNHWGAEAF

v_gene: TRBV2
CDR3aa: ARAPPLSNTEAF